This T cell receptor (beta chain) was recorded in a study of blood T cell repertoires in COVID-19. As for the study in general: Samples taken during acute and convalescent COVID-19 were collected in the United States, Italy and Spain. PBMCs, B-cell-depleted T cells, or T cells were the source of the cDNA or gDNA that made up the material.

TCRdb keeps only in-frame clones here, not all; method: immunoSEQ multiplex PCR. This table has over 100,000 clones, around 89% appearing once. J gave up 11 bases and V 5 bases, and 10 bases lay outside the gene matches. There are 13 residues in the CDR3. CDR1 SQVTM and CDR2 ANQGSEA come from the germline V gene. The genes are TRBV29-1 and TRBJ2-1; 9 bases align to TRBD2. The sequence derives from a man aged 50 or older with acute or convalescent COVID-19. The sequenced sample was peripheral blood. The CDR3 nucleotides are TGCAGCGTTTCCTCACCCCTAGCGGGGAAGCAGTTCTTC. Amino acid sequence: CSVSSPLAGKQFF.